The 20 T cell receptor beta chains given below trace back to one sample, sequenced in a study of OX40 agonist ivuxolimab in advanced cancers. Using immunoSEQ multiplex PCR, the repertoire was profiled, and TCRdb retains in-frame clones only, with some absent. The sample includes 100,000 to 120,000 clones, 91% seen only once; the top ten take 0.66%. This specimen was CD4+ or CD8+ T cells sorted from blood, taken in a trial of the OX40 agonist ivuxolimab. The origin of the receptors is an adult with an advanced solid tumor such as melanoma, head and neck, liver or kidney cancer.

This chain connects TRBV18 to TRBJ1-1, with D hard to call. V was shortened by 3 bases and J by 3 bases, with 8 bases between the two germline ends. CDR1 KGHSH and CDR2 LQKENI come from the germline V gene. CDR3 length: 13 residues. CDR3 in amino acids: CASSPQPDTEAFF. The CDR3, as DNA: TGTGCCAGCTCACCTCAACCCGACACTGAAGCTTTCTTT.

V and J are TRBV18 and TRBJ2-5; 11 bases are shared with TRBD1. The J call may be wrong; the DNA end is better matched by TRBJ2-7. This CDR3 comprises 15 residues. From germline, CDR1 is KGHSH and CDR2 LQKENI. As DNA, the CDR3 is TGTGCCAGCTCACCAAGGACAGGGGGCGACTACGAGCAGTACTTC. Its translation: CASSPRTGGDYEQYF.

This clone was seen a few times. This sequence joins TRBV12-5 and TRBJ2-3; D possibly corresponds to TRBD1 (6 bases). Trimming cost V 6 bases and J 6 bases, with 10 bases left between them. This CDR3 is 12 amino acids long. From germline, CDR1 is LGHNT and CDR2 FRNRAP. The DNA for the CDR3 is TGTGCTAGTGGAAACAGGGACGATACGCAGTATTTT. It is translated as CASGNRDDTQYF. The full variable domain, with the rest looked up from reference TRBV12-5 and TRBJ2-3, is DARVTQTPRHKVTEMGQEVTMRCQPILGHNTVFWYRQTMMQGLELLAYFRNRAPLDDSGMPKDRFSAEMPDATLATLKIQPSEPRDSAVYFCASGNRDDTQYFGPGTRLTVL.

The chain joins TRBV18 to TRBJ2-3; D call uncertain. CDR1 and CDR2 from the germline V gene are KGHSH and LQKENI. V was clipped by 5 bases and J by 3 bases, with 9 bases between them. CDR3 length equals 13 residues. CDR3 sequence (DNA): TGTGCCAGCTCAGCCCGGCATACAGATACGCAGTATTTT. Protein sequence: CASSARHTDTQYF.

J is TRBJ2-7 and V is TRBV5-1; 10 bases match TRBD1. Looked up from germline, CDR1 is SGHRS and CDR2 is YFSETQ. This CDR3 has 14 residues. V shed 2 bases and J 6 bases; nucleotides not matched to a gene: 5. DNA for the CDR3: TGCGCCAGCAGCTTTGAGACAGGGGGCTCCGAGCAGTACTTC. It specifies CASSFETGGSEQYF.

This rearrangement joins TRBV6-1 to TRBJ2-7; TRBD2 aligns across 8 bases. The V and J ends lost 6 bases and 5 bases, in that order; junction bases with no gene match: 12. The CDR3 spans 15 residues. Germline V gene lookup returns CDR1 MNHNS and CDR2 SASEGT. CDR3 bases: TGTGCCAGCAGGCAAGCGGGAGCGGGAGAAAACGAGCAGTACTTC. Amino acid sequence: CASRQAGAGENEQYF.

The chain uses TRBV18 and TRBJ2-1, with a tentative D call TRBD1 (6 bases). The germline V and J ends were trimmed by 3 bases and 8 bases, with 14 bases remaining between them. The CDR3 spans 14 residues. Germline CDR1 and CDR2: KGHSH and LQKENI. CDR3 bases: TGTGCCAGCTCACCGGGGGACAACCTCGATGAGCAGTTCTTC. It translates to CASSPGDNLDEQFF. The full variable domain, in which reference TRBV18 and TRBJ2-1 provide the parts outside the CDR3, is NAGVMQNPRHLVRRRGQEARLRCSPMKGHSHVYWYRQLPEEGLKFMVYLQKENIIDESGMPKERFSAEFPKEGPSILRIQQVVRGDSAAYFCASSPGDNLDEQFFGPGTRLTVL.

The V call is TRBV29-1, the J call TRBJ1-1, with D possibly TRBD1 on 5 matching bases. In germline, CDR1 is SQVTM, CDR2 ANQGSEA. V lost 3 bases, J lost 10 bases, and 15 bases lay in between. The CDR3 is 12 amino acids. In DNA, the CDR3 is TGCAGCGTTGAGTTGGGGCAGGGCGGAGCTTTCTTT. Translated, it gives CSVELGQGGAFF.

The chain employs TRBV6-6 and TRBJ2-1, with TRBD2 as a possible D gene (6 bases). The V and J ends lost 2 bases and 0 bases respectively, with 8 bases between them. Germline CDR1 MNHNY, CDR2 SVGAGI (reference sequence). This CDR3 is built from 15 residues. The CDR3 DNA sequence: TGTGCCAGCAGTTACCGGGAGAGCTCCTACAATGAGCAGTTCTTC. Amino acids: CASSYRESSYNEQFF.

The chain links TRBV5-1 to TRBJ2-1, with a weak D call TRBD1 (6 bases). CDR1 is SGHRS, CDR2 YFSETQ, per germline. V shed 0 bases and J shed 10 bases, with 11 bases lying between them. This CDR3 is 13 amino acids long. CDR3 sequence: CASSLGGLLEQFF. The CDR3 DNA follows: TGCGCCAGCAGCTTGGGGGGGCTCTTAGAGCAGTTCTTC. The whole variable domain, remainder taken from reference TRBV5-1 and TRBJ2-1, is KAGVTQTPRYLIKTRGQQVTLSCSPISGHRSVSWYQQTPGQGLQFLFEYFSETQRNKGNFPGRFSGRQFSNSRSEMNVSTLELGDSALYLCASSLGGLLEQFFGPGTRLTVL.

This clone was observed a few times. Written as DNA, the CDR3 is TGTGCCAGCAGGGCAGGGAACTATGGCTACACCTTC. Amino acid sequence: CASRAGNYGYTF. The V call is TRBV6-5, the J call TRBJ1-2, with D possibly matching TRBD1 (5 bases). CDR3 length: 12 amino acids. The V end lost 6 bases, the J end lost 2 bases, and 7 bases lay between the germline ends. Germline V lookup: CDR1 MNHEY, CDR2 SVGAGI.

The genes are TRBV6-6 and TRBJ1-5, with TRBD1 as a possible D gene (5 bases). Per the germline V gene, CDR1 is MNHNY and CDR2 is SVGAGI (reference sequence). The CDR3 spans 13 residues. Trimming removed 6 bases at V and 11 bases at J, with 17 bases between. The CDR3 DNA reads TGTGCCAGCAGCGAAGACGGACTCAGGGCCCAGCATTTT. It specifies CASSEDGLRAQHF.

This clone appeared once. This chain connects TRBV19 to TRBJ2-1; TRBD1 might be the D (6 bases). Trimming stripped 4 bases from V and 11 bases from J, with 18 bases between. This CDR3 comprises 14 residues. The V gene's germline CDR1 is LNHDA and CDR2 SQIVND (reference sequence). CDR3 in DNA: TGTGCCAGTAGTAAAAGTCTCGGGGACACTAAGCAGTTCTTC. Its translation is CASSKSLGDTKQFF.

The CDR3 coding sequence is TGTGCCAGCAGTGTAACCGGGACAGGGTACAATGAGCAGTTCTTC. Translation: CASSVTGTGYNEQFF. The chain recombines TRBV2 with TRBJ2-1; 9 nucleotides align to TRBD1. V trimming: 4 bases; J trimming: 4 bases; junction bases outside the gene matches: 5. In germline, CDR1 is SNHLY, CDR2 FYNNEI. CDR3 length equals 15 residues.

This clone has just one count. This rearrangement joins TRBV10-3 to TRBJ2-1, with a possible D match to TRBD2 (6 bases). Germline CDR1 ENHRY, CDR2 SYGVKD. This CDR3 has 16 amino acids. Trimming removed 2 bases at V and 7 bases at J, with 18 bases between. This CDR3 is CAISEPRAGNGNEQFF. For the CDR3, the DNA is TGTGCCATCAGTGAGCCACGGGCGGGAAACGGGAATGAGCAGTTCTTC.

This chain joins TRBV6-1 and TRBJ1-2; D gene unclear. Deletions cut 7 bases from V and 6 bases from J, with 12 bases between. CDR3 length: 12 amino acids. Germline assignment: CDR1 MNHNS and CDR2 SASEGT. CDR3: CASKGQSDGYTF. The CDR3 DNA is TGTGCCAGCAAAGGTCAGTCGGATGGCTACACCTTC.

The chain joins TRBV18 to TRBJ1-2; the D gene is possibly TRBD1 (5 bases). Trimming removed 0 bases from V and 2 bases from J, with 7 bases in between. From germline, CDR1 is KGHSH and CDR2 LQKENI. The CDR3 extends over 14 amino acids. CDR3 nucleotides: TGTGCCAGCTCACCACCAGACAGAAACTATGGCTACACCTTC. This encodes CASSPPDRNYGYTF.

This CDR3 reads CASSDSEAGADNEQFF. CDR3 coding DNA: TGTGCCAGCAGTGACTCCGAAGCGGGAGCGGACAATGAGCAGTTCTTC. The chain has TRBV6-4 and TRBJ2-1; 8 positions agree with TRBD2. Germline V gene lookup returns CDR1 MRHNA and CDR2 SNTAGT. This CDR3 region has 16 residues. After removal of 0 bases from V and 5 bases from J, the junction contained 6 bases not matched to a gene.

The chain recombines TRBV5-4 with TRBJ2-5; weak D call: TRBD2 (6 bases). Germline values: CDR1 SGHNT, CDR2 YYREEE (reference sequence). Trimming removed 3 bases at V and 4 bases at J, with 19 bases between. The CDR3 loop spans 16 amino acids. The CDR3 spells CASSSSRSLAGETQYF. The CDR3, as DNA: TGTGCCAGCAGCTCCTCGAGATCACTAGCTGGAGAGACCCAGTACTTC.

The chain is built from TRBV15 and TRBJ1-1; the D is unclear. CDR3 length equals 13 residues. The V end was cut by 1 base, the J end by 1 base, with 4 bases between. CDR1 and CDR2 (germline): LNHNV, YYDKDF (reference sequence). CDR3 bases: TGTGCCACCAGCAGAGTCGCGAACACTGAAGCTTTCTTT. It codes for CATSRVANTEAFF.